The rows below give T cell receptor beta chains drawn from one sample of a study of cytomegalovirus exposure and HLA in healthy donors. Produced via immunoSEQ multiplex PCR; TCRdb's table is partial and in-frame only. The sample includes about 150,000 clones, about four fifths of them seen just once. Sequenced: PBMCs. These receptors were taken from a man between 18 and 35 years old in good health and CMV-seronegative. Each CDR3 is given with its conserved first and last residue. A D gene is named only where the DNA matches it firmly. Clone size, where shown, is once, few, many, or a class for clones that have expanded.

CDR3aa,CDR3nt,len,j_gene,v_gene,d_gene,abundance
CASQYSNQPQHF,TGTGCCAGTCAGTATAGCAATCAGCCCCAGCATTTT,12,TRBJ1-5,TRBV19,.,.
CASSLERDPPYGYTF,TGTGCCAGCAGTTTAGAGCGGGACCCGCCCTATGGCTACACCTTC,15,TRBJ1-2,TRBV27,.,.
CASSQLEGVYVLTF,TGTGCCAGCAGCCAATTAGAGGGAGTCTACGTCCTGACTTTC,14,TRBJ2-6,TRBV4-2,.,once
CASSKRQGAIDQPQHF,TGTGCCAGCAGCAAACGACAGGGGGCAATCGATCAGCCCCAGCATTTT,16,TRBJ1-5,TRBV2,TRBD1,.
CASSVAGSGNTIYF,TGTGCCAGCAGCGTAGCAGGCTCTGGAAACACCATATATTTT,14,TRBJ1-3,TRBV9,.,.
CASSAQQGSEQYF,TGTGCCAGCTCAGCGCAACAGGGGTCGGAGCAGTACTTC,13,TRBJ2-7,TRBV18,TRBD1,.
CASSWDSTYNEQFF,TGTGCCAGCAGTTGGGACAGCACCTACAATGAGCAGTTCTTC,14,TRBJ2-1,TRBV27,TRBD1,.
CASRPGTNEKLFF,TGTGCCAGCAGGCCAGGGACTAATGAAAAACTGTTTTTT,13,TRBJ1-4,TRBV5-4,.,.
CSVVGTLNTGELFF,TGCAGCGTCGTGGGGACATTAAACACCGGGGAGCTGTTTTTT,14,TRBJ2-2,TRBV29-1,.,.
CASSNSQYSNQPQHF,TGTGCCAGTAGTAACAGCCAATATAGCAATCAGCCCCAGCATTTT,15,TRBJ1-5,TRBV19,.,.
CASIQKQGATDTQYF,TGTGCCAGCATCCAGAAACAGGGGGCCACAGATACGCAGTATTTT,15,TRBJ2-3,TRBV7-8,TRBD1,.
CASSWRTDSNYGYTF,TGTGCCAGCAGCTGGCGTACCGACAGCAACTATGGCTACACCTTC,15,TRBJ1-2,TRBV7-2,.,.
CASSGERGPNSPLHF,TGTGCCAGCAGCGGCGAGCGGGGGCCTAATTCACCCCTCCACTTT,15,TRBJ1-6,TRBV2,.,.
CASSQIRGGADTQYF,TGCGCCAGCAGCCAAATTCGGGGGGGCGCAGATACGCAGTATTTT,15,TRBJ2-3,TRBV4-1,TRBD2,few
CASSQDHRDRGHGYTF,TGCGCCAGCAGCCAAGATCACCGGGACAGGGGCCATGGCTACACCTTC,16,TRBJ1-2,TRBV4-3,TRBD1,.
CASSQARTGGYYTDTQYF,TGCGCCAGCAGCCAAGCCCGGACAGGGGGCTATTACACAGATACGCAGTATTTT,18,TRBJ2-3,TRBV4-1,TRBD1,.
CASSPMAGANVLTF,TGTGCCAGTAGCCCAATGGCAGGGGCCAACGTCCTGACTTTC,14,TRBJ2-6,TRBV19,.,.
CASSYLWPTGELFF,TGTGCCAGCAGTTACTTGTGGCCGACCGGGGAGCTGTTTTTT,14,TRBJ2-2,TRBV6-5,.,.
CASSTGQGALPPQYF,TGTGCCAGTAGTACGGGACAGGGGGCTCTCCCCCCCCAGTACTTC,15,TRBJ2-5,TRBV19,TRBD1,.
CASSFGGAITEAFF,TGTGCCAGCAGCTTTGGGGGCGCGATCACTGAAGCTTTCTTT,14,TRBJ1-1,TRBV7-2,.,once
CASSLAGLNTEAFF,TGTGCCAGCAGCTTAGCGGGATTGAACACTGAAGCTTTCTTT,14,TRBJ1-1,TRBV11-2,.,.
CASSLNTGVETQYF,TGTGCCAGCAGCTTAAACACAGGGGTCGAGACCCAGTACTTC,14,TRBJ2-5,TRBV7-3,TRBD1,.
CASSQGALAGTSTDTQYF,TGCGCCAGCAGCCAAGGGGCACTAGCGGGTACTAGCACAGATACGCAGTATTTT,18,TRBJ2-3,TRBV4-3,TRBD2,.
CASSILEQKAAYEQYF,TGTGCCAGTAGTATTTTGGAGCAGAAAGCGGCATACGAGCAGTACTTC,16,TRBJ2-7,TRBV19,.,few
CASSVGQRSYEQYF,TGTGCCAGCAGCGTAGGGCAGAGGTCCTACGAGCAGTACTTC,14,TRBJ2-7,TRBV9,.,.
CASSLISSYEQYF,TGTGCCAGCAGCTTAATTAGCTCCTACGAGCAGTACTTC,13,TRBJ2-7,TRBV5-4,.,.
CASRIQGEKLFF,TGTGCCAGCAGAATCCAGGGTGAAAAACTGTTTTTT,12,TRBJ1-4,TRBV2,.,.
CASSEPGRGAMEPQHF,TGTGCCAGCAGTGAACCCGGGAGGGGGGCAATGGAGCCCCAGCATTTT,16,TRBJ1-5,TRBV2,.,once
CAVQGQGSGEAFF,TGTGCCGTCCAAGGACAGGGGTCGGGTGAAGCTTTCTTT,13,TRBJ1-1,TRBV10-3,TRBD1,.
CASSGDDRETWLF,TGTGCCAGCAGTGGGGATGACAGGGAAACGTGGCTCTTC,13,TRBJ2-1,TRBV2,TRBD1,.
CASSLVASSGANVLTF,TGTGCCAGCAGCTTAGTGGCAAGCTCTGGGGCCAACGTCCTGACTTTC,16,TRBJ2-6,TRBV7-2,.,.